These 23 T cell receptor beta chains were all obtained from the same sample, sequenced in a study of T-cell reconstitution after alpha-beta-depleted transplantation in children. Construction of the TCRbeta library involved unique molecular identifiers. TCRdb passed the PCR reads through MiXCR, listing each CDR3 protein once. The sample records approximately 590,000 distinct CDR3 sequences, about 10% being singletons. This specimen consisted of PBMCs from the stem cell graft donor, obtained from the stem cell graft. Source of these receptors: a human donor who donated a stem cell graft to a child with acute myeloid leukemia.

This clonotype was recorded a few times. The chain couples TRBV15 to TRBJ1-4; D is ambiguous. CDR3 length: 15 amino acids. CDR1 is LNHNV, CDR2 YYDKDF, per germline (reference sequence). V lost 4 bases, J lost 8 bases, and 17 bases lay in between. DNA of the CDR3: TGTGCCACCAGCAAAGGCGGCGGGGTAGGGGAAAAACTGTTTTTT. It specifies CATSKGGGVGEKLFF. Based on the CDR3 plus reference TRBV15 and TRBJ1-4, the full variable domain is DAMVIQNPRYQVTQFGKPVTLSCSQTLNHNVMYWYQQKSSQAPKLLFHYYDKDFNNEADTPDNFQSRRPNTSFCFLDIRSPGLGDTAMYLCATSKGGGVGEKLFFGSGTQLSVL.

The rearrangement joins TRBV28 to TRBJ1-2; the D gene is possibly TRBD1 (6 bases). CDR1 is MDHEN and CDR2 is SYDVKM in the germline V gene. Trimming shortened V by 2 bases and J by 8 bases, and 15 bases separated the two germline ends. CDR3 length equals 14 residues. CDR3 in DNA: TGTGCCAGCAGTTTAGTACAGGGTTTCGACGGCTACACCTTC. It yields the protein CASSLVQGFDGYTF.

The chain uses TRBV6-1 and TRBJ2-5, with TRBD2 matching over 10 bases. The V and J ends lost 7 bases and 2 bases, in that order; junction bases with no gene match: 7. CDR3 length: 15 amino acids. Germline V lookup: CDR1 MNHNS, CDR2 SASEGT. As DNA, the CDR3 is TGTGCCAGCAACAGTGGACTAGCGGAACAAGAGACCCAGTACTTC. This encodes CASNSGLAEQETQYF.

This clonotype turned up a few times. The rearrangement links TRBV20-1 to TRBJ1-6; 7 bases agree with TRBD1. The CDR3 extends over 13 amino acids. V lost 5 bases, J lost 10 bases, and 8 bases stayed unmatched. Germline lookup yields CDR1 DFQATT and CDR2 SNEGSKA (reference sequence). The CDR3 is CSAPKQGESPLHF. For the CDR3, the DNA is TGCAGTGCTCCAAAGCAGGGGGAGTCACCCCTCCACTTT.

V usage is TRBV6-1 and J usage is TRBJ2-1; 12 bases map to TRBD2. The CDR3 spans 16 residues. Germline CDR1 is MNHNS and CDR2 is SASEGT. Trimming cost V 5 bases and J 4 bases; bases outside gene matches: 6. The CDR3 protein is CASSTKGLAGYNEQFF. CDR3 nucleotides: TGTGCCAGCAGTACCAAAGGACTAGCGGGATACAATGAGCAGTTCTTC.

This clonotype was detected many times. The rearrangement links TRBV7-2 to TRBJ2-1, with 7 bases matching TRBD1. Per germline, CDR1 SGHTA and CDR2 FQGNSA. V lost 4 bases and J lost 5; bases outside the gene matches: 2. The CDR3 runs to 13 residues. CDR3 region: CASSYDRDNEQFF. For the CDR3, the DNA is TGTGCCAGCAGCTACGACAGGGACAATGAGCAGTTCTTC.

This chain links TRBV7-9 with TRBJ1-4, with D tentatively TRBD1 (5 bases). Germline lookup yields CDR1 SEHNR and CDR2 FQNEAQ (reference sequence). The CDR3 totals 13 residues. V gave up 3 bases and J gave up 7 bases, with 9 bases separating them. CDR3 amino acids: CASSFRVGEKLFF. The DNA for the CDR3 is TGTGCCAGCAGCTTCAGGGTCGGTGAAAAACTGTTTTTT.

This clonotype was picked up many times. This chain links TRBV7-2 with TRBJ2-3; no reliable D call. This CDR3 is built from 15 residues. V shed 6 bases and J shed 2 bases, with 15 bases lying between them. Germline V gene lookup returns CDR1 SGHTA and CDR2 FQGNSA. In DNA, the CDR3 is TGTGCCAGCAGTCGCGCGGTCCTTTTCACAGATACGCAGTATTTT. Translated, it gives CASSRAVLFTDTQYF.

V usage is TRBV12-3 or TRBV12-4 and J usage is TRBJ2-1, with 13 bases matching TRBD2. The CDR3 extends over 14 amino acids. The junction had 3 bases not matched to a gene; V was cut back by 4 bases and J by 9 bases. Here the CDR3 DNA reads TGTGCCAGCAGTTGGACTAGCGGGAGTGGTGAGCAGTTCTTC. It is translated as CASSWTSGSGEQFF.

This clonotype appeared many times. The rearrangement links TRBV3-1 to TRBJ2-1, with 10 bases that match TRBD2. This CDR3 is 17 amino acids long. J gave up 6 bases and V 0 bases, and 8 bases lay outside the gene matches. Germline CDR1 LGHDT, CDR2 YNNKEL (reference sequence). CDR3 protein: CASSQDPTSGRANEQFF. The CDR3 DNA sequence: TGTGCCAGCAGCCAAGATCCTACCAGCGGGAGGGCCAATGAGCAGTTCTTC.

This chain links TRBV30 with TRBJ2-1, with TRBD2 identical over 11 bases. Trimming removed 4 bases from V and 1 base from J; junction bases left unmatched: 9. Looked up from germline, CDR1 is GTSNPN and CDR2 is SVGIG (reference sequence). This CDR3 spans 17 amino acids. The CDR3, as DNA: TGTGCCTGGAAATCCCCCCGACTAGCGGGGTCCTACAATGAGCAGTTCTTC. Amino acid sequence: CAWKSPRLAGSYNEQFF.

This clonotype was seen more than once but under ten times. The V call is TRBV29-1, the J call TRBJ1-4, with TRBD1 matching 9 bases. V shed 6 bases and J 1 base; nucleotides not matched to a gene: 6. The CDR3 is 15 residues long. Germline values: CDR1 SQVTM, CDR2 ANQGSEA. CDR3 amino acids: CSVGTGRGTNEKLFF. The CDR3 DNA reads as TGCAGCGTGGGGACAGGGAGGGGAACTAATGAAAAACTGTTTTTT.

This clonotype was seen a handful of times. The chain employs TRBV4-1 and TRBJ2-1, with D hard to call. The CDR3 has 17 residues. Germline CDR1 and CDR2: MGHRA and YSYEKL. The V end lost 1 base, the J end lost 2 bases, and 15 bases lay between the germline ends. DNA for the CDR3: TGCGCCAGCAGCCAAGGCCTCGGAGATTGGCCCTACAATGAGCAGTTCTTC. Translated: CASSQGLGDWPYNEQFF.

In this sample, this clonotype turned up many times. In DNA, the CDR3 is TGTGCCAGCAGTGGACTAGCGGGAATGGCGGAGACCCAGTACTTC. Amino acids: CASSGLAGMAETQYF. The rearrangement uses TRBV25-1 and TRBJ2-5, with 11 bases aligning to TRBD2. CDR1 is MGHDK and CDR2 is SYGVNS in the germline V gene. V shed 4 bases, J shed 5 bases, and the junction held 6 bases outside the gene matches. The CDR3 spans 15 residues.

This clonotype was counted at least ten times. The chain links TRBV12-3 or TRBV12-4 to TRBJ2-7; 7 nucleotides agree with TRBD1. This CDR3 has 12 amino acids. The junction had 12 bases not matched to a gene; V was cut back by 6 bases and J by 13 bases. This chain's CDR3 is CASSRDRDRAYF. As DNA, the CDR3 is TGTGCCAGCAGCCGAGACAGGGACCGAGCCTACTTC.

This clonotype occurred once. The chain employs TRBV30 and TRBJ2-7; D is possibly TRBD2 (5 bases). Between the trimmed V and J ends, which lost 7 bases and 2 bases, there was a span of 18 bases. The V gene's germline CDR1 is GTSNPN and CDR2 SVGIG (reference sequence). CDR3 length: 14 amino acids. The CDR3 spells CAYRSSATTYEQYF. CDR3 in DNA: TGTGCCTACAGAAGTAGCGCCACAACCTACGAGCAGTACTTC.

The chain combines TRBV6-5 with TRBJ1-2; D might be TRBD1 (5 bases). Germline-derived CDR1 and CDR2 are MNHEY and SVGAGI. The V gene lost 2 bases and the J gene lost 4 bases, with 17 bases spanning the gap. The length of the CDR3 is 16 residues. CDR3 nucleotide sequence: TGTGCCAGCAGTTACAAAAGGAACAGGAAGAGCTATGGCTACACCTTC. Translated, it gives CASSYKRNRKSYGYTF.

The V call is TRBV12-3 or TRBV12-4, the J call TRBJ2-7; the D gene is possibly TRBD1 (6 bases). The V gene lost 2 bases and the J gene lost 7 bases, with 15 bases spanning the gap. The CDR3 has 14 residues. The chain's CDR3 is CASSLLLSTGEQYF. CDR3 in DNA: TGTGCCAGCAGTTTACTCCTATCTACAGGGGAGCAGTACTTC.

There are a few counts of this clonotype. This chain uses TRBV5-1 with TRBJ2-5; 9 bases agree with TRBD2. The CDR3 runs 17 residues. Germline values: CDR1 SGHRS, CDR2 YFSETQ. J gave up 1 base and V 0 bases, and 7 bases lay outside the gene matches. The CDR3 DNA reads TGCGCCAGCAGCTTGGGTTATTCTAGCGGGGTCCAAGAGACCCAGTACTTC. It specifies CASSLGYSSGVQETQYF.

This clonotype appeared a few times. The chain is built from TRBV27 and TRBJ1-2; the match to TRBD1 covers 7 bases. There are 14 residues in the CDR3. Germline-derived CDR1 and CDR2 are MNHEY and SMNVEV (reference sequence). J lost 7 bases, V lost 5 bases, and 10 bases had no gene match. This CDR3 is CASSDPTGLGGYTF. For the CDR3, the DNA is TGTGCCAGCAGTGACCCGACAGGGTTGGGTGGCTACACCTTC.

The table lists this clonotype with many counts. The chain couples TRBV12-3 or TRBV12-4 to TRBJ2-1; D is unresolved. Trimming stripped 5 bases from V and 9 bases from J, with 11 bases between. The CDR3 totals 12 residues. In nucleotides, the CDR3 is TGTGCCAGCAGTGCTCTGAAGGGTGAGCAGTTCTTC. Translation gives CASSALKGEQFF.

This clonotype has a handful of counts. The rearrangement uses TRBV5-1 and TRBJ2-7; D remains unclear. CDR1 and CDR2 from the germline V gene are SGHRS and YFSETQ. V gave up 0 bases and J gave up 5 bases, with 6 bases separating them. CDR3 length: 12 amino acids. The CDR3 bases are TGCGCCAGCAGCTTGGGCGAAGACGAGCAGTACTTC. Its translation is CASSLGEDEQYF.

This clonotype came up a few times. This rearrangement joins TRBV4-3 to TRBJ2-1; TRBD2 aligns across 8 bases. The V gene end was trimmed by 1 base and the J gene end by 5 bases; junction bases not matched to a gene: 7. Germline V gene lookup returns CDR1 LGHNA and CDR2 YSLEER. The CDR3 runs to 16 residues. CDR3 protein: CASSQVELAANNEQFF. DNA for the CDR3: TGCGCCAGCAGCCAAGTGGAACTAGCGGCTAACAATGAGCAGTTCTTC.